This TCR beta chain was documented in a study of T cell repertoires in cytomegalovirus infection. Study-wide background: Indications of both CMV infection and matching HLA type were provided by public TCR beta signatures.

Study results and caveats: HLA-C-restricted CMV clonotypes gave the most frequent clonotype in two of eight donors. Identification of carriers of CMV plus the relevant HLA was performed using cumulative public TCR beta family frequency.

TCRdb ran MiXCR on the reads and lists one entry per CDR3 protein. This table holds tens of thousands of distinct CDR3 sequences, around 21% found once. The count of this clonotype is one. Its specificity is not known. The ends were cut back, 5 bases at V and 5 bases at J, with 18 bases in the middle. The CDR3 has 15 amino acids. The J gene is TRBJ2-5, the V gene TRBV12-3 or TRBV12-4; the D gene could be TRBD1 or TRBD2 (5 bases each). The source material was CD8+ T cells from cultured PBMCs, sampled from culture after CMV antigen stimulation. This sequence was found in a human donor in good health (CMV status not recorded). Some clones in this sample may be carry-over from other donors' samples. The CDR3 DNA reads TGTGCCAGCAGTCCATCCCCGGGACGGATGGAGACCCAGTACTTC. As protein: CASSPSPGRMETQYF.